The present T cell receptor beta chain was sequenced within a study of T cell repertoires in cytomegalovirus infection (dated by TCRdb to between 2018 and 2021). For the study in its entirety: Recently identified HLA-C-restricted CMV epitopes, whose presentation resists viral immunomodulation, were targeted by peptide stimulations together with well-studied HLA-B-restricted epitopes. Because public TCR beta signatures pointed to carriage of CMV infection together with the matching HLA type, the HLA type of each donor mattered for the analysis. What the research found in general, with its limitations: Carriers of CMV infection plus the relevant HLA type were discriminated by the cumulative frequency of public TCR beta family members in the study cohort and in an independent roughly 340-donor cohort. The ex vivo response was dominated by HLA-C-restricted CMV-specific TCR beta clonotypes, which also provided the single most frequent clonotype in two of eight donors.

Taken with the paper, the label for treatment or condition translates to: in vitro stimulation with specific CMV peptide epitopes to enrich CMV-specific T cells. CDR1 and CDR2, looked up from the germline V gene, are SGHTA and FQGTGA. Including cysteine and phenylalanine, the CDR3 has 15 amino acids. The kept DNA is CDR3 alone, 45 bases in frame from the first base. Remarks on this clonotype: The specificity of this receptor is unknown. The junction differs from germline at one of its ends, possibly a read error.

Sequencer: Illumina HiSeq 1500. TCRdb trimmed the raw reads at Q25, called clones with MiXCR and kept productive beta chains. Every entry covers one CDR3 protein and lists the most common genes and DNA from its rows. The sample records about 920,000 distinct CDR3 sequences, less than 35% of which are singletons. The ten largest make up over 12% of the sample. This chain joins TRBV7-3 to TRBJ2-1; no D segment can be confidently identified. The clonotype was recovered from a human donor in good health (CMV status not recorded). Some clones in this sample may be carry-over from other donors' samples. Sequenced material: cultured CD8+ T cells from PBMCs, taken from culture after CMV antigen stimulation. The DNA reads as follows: TGTGCCAGCAGCGTCTACATGGGCCCCTACACTGAGCAGTTCTTC. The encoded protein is CASSVYMGPYTEQFF.